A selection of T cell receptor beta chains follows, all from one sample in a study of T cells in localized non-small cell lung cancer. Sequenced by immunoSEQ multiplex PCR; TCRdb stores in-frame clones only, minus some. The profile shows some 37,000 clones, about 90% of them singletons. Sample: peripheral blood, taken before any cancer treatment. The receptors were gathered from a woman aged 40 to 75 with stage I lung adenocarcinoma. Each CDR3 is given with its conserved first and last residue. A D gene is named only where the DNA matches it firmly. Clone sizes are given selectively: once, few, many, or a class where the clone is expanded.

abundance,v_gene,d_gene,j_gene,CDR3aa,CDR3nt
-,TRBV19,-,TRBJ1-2,CASSSTGGPAYGYTF,TGTGCCAGTAGCTCGACAGGCGGGCCGGCCTATGGCTACACCTTC
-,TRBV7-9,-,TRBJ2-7,CASSLARQGEQYF,TGTGCCAGCAGCTTAGCGCGCCAGGGGGAGCAGTACTTC
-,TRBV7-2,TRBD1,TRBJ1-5,CASSLGGTGWNQPQHF,TGTGCCAGCAGCTTAGGAGGGACAGGATGGAATCAGCCCCAGCATTTT
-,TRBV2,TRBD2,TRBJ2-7,CASRPGLADYEQYF,TGTGCCAGCAGACCGGGACTAGCGGATTACGAGCAGTACTTC
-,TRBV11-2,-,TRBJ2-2,CASRRWAGELFF,TGTGCCAGTAGGAGGTGGGCCGGGGAGCTGTTTTTT
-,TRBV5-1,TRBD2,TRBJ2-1,CASSLGSWTSGSYNEQFF,TGCGCCAGCAGCTTGGGCTCGTGGACTAGCGGCTCCTACAATGAGCAGTTCTTC
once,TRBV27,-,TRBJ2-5,CASGHLQETQYF,TGTGCCAGCGGACACCTACAAGAGACCCAGTACTTC
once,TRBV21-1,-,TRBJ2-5,CASSPARGGGRAWLFQETQYF,TGTGCCAGCAGCCCAGCCCGGGGTGGCGGGAGGGCCTGGTTGTTCCAAGAGACCCAGTACTTC
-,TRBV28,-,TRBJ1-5,CASQGGDQPQHF,TGTGCCAGCCAAGGGGGGGATCAGCCCCAGCATTTT
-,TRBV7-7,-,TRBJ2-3,CASSPGWADTQYF,TGTGCTAGCAGCCCAGGTTGGGCAGATACGCAGTATTTT
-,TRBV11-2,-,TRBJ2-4,CASSSRLAKNIQYF,TGTGCCAGCAGCTCCCGTTTAGCCAAAAACATTCAGTACTTC
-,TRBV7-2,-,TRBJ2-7,CASSTRGYEQYF,TGTGCCAGCAGCACTCGGGGGTACGAGCAGTACTTC
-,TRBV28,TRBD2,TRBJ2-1,CASRGSGTRENEQFF,TGTGCCAGCAGAGGAAGCGGGACCCGAGAAAATGAGCAGTTCTTC